This T cell receptor (beta chain) was identified during a study of regulatory T cells in long-lasting Graves disease (dated by TCRdb to the early 2020s). Concerning the study at large: To count as having persistent Graves' disease, a patient had to have received antithyroid drug treatment for over 5 years with TSH receptor autoantibodies remaining persistently positive. Patients with persistent Graves' disease were compared with patients with newly diagnosed Graves' disease using TCR sequencing and RNA sequencing of peripheral blood. The study was registered as a clinical trial and conducted in China. A total of 33 samples underwent TCR sequencing, from some 13 patients with persistent Graves' disease and some 20 patients with newly diagnosed Graves' disease. On average, persistent Graves' disease patients in the clinical cohort had been on antithyroid drugs for around 9.5 years. General conclusions and limits of the study: Patients with persistent disease shared more public clonotypes (around 2,500) than newly diagnosed patients did (more than 900). Preferential use of TRBV28, TRBJ1-2 and TRBJ2-5 was observed in persistent disease, whereas TRBV20-1 and TRBJ2-1 were favored in newly diagnosed disease. As a limitation, the authors acknowledged that the small sample size may reduce accuracy. Sequencing and analysis were restricted to the TCR beta chain. Because the primary lesion, thyroid tissue, could not be accessed, the study looked at peripheral blood alone. Compared with newly diagnosed patients, persistent Graves' disease patients had lower TCR Shannon entropy and fewer highly expanded clones, which suggests clonal expansion.

Library preparation used multiplex PCR. The sequencer was an Illumina HiSeq 4000. iRepertoire HTBI primers and Arm-PCR amplification of CDR3 regions were used to construct TCR beta libraries. Gel purification was performed on PCR products prior to sequencing. The original pipeline was this. A total of around 66 TRBV and approximately 15 TRBJ segments were identified across samples and were used for gene usage analysis of CDR3 amino acid clonotypes. COPE and FqMerger were used to merge filtered high-quality paired reads into contigs. Contigs were aligned with BLAST to IMGT TRBV, TRBD and TRBJ reference genes, and CDR3 was defined per IMGT. Any clonotype with a frequency above 0.1% was counted as a highly expanded clone. Repertoire diversity was measured by Shannon entropy, and V-J evenness by the Gini coefficient. A clonotype was considered public if more than one individual shared it. Clones were called with MiXCR by TCRdb after fastp trimmed the public reads at Q25, and only in-frame beta chains were retained. All rows with the same CDR3 protein become a single entry with the most common DNA and genes. TCRdb's processing, not the authors' own work, is the source of the V and J calls. For this sample there are about 450,000 distinct CDR3 sequences; about a quarter appear just once. About a quarter of the sample rests with the top ten.

Interpreted using the paper, the time point label stands for: persistent/refractory GD, antithyroid drugs over 5 years with positive TRAb. RNA was extracted from PBMCs in TRIzol for both TCR sequencing and RNA sequencing. Graves' disease was diagnosed according to American Thyroid Association guidelines. The patients came from an endocrinology department in Xi'an, China. Each patient gave 7 to 9.5 milliliters of peripheral blood, collected in an EDTA anticoagulant tube. PBMCs were isolated by Ficoll Paque Plus density gradient separation without further T cell sorting. An Agilent 2100 Bioanalyzer and agarose gel were used to check RNA quality, while a NanoDrop 2000 measured RNA concentration. In its sample, this clonotype was seen a few times. There is no known antigen for this receptor. It has no much larger one-base neighbor in the sample; base qualities were not kept. For CDR1 and CDR2, the germline V gene lists MNHEY and SVGAGI. Measured from the cysteine to the phenylalanine, the CDR3 is 13 residues long. Only the CDR3 DNA is retained, 39 bases long and in frame from the first base. Between the V and J ends, shortened by 2 bases and 5 bases respectively, the junction contains 9 bases.

The sequence is built from TRBV6-5 and TRBJ2-5; no D gene is confidently identified. Sequencing was performed on peripheral blood mononuclear cells (PBMCs), taken when the disease was refractory, from a patient treated with antithyroid drugs. This sequence originates from a female donor with Graves disease. CDR3 reads: CASSYKLWETQYF. The nucleotide sequence reads TGTGCCAGCAGTTACAAATTGTGGGAGACCCAGTACTTC.